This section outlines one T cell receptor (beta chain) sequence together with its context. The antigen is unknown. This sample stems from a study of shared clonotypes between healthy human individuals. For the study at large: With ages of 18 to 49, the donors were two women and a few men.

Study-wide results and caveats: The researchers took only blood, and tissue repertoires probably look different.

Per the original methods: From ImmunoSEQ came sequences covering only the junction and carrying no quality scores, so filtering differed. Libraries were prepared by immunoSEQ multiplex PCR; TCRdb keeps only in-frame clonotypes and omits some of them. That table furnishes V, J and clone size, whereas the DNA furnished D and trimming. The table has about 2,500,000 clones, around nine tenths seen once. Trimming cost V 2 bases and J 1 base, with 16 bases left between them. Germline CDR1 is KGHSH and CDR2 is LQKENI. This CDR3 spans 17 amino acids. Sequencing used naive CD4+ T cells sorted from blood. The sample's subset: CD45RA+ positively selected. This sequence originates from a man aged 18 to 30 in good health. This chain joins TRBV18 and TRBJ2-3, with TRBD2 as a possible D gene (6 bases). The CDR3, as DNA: TGTGCCAGCTCACCATTGGGAGGCCCCGGTGGCACAGATACGCAGTATTTT. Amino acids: CASSPLGGPGGTDTQYF.